A selection of T cell receptor beta chains follows, all from one sample in a study of blood T cell repertoires in COVID-19. TCRdb's table, derived via immunoSEQ multiplex PCR, lists solely in-frame clones and lacks some. The data show a few hundred thousand clones, more than 70% seen once. Sequencing used peripheral blood. The receptor set was obtained from a man aged 45-60 years with COVID-19, enrolled during active disease. CDR3s include the opening cysteine and the closing phenylalanine or tryptophan. D genes are given only for firm matches. For some rows the clone size is stated as once, few or many, or as a class when expanded; others skip it.

length	size	V	J	D	CDR3
17	few	TRBV3-1/TRBV3-2	TRBJ1-1	-	CASSQDDRRAGFTEAFF
14	-	TRBV2	TRBJ2-7	-	CASSDRRQIYEQYF
15	once	TRBV6-5	TRBJ2-1	TRBD2	CASSFRPGLGNEQFF
14	-	TRBV28	TRBJ1-2	-	CASSSGGTLYGYTF
15	-	TRBV18	TRBJ2-3	TRBD1	CASSPIGQGTDTQYF
17	-	TRBV19	TRBJ1-5	-	CASSIPEGQLMNQPQHF
14	-	TRBV7-9	TRBJ2-7	TRBD2	CASTLTSGEYEQYF
16	few	TRBV7-3	TRBJ2-2	TRBD2	CASRYPGTSGTGELFF
14	-	TRBV7-3	TRBJ1-1	TRBD1	CASSLSGGQGDAFF
12	-	TRBV3-1/TRBV3-2	TRBJ1-2	-	CASSPTRGGYTF
13	-	TRBV6-5	TRBJ1-2	-	CASSYPRGGGYTF
12	-	TRBV29-1	TRBJ1-1	-	CSVGQAGAEAFF
17	-	TRBV6-1	TRBJ1-2	-	CASSESVVGRLNYGYTF
17	-	TRBV5-1	TRBJ2-1	TRBD2	CASSLGAGEVSYNEQFF
14	-	TRBV10-1	TRBJ2-1	-	CASSEMTSFGEQFF
13	-	TRBV7-2	TRBJ1-2	-	CASSLGQDRSYTF
17	once	TRBV3-1/TRBV3-2	TRBJ2-1	TRBD1	CASSPDRGRGSYNEQFF
13	-	TRBV7-3	TRBJ2-7	-	CASSYGNSYEQYF
15	-	TRBV6-2/TRBV6-3	TRBJ2-5	-	CASSYAQGGKETQYF
16	-	TRBV6-2/TRBV6-3	TRBJ2-3	-	CASSPGLPPHTDTQYF
14	-	TRBV2	TRBJ1-1	TRBD1	CASSVRTGGTEAFF
15	-	TRBV6-5	TRBJ1-4	TRBD1	CASSYTTGTNEKLFF
14	-	TRBV28	TRBJ1-6	-	CASIGGVGYSPLHF
14	-	TRBV6-5	TRBJ1-1	-	CASRGGPGNTEAFF
18	-	TRBV1	TRBJ1-2	-	CTSSHLDRGHIVNYGYTF
14	-	TRBV29-1	TRBJ1-1	-	CSVARGAGNTEAFF
14	-	TRBV7-2	TRBJ1-1	TRBD1	CASSFRQGATEAFF
15	-	TRBV7-8	TRBJ1-4	TRBD1	CASSSRTGANEKLFF
13	-	TRBV7-3	TRBJ2-5	-	CASSLGLQETQYF
15	few	TRBV6-6	TRBJ1-1	TRBD1	CASSSRQGWNTEAFF
16	-	TRBV7-8	TRBJ1-5	-	CASSSTTRGNNQPQHF
18	-	TRBV3-1/TRBV3-2	TRBJ2-1	TRBD2	CASTQASSSGGDYNEQFF
14	few	TRBV5-1	TRBJ2-7	TRBD1	CASSFVSQGNEQYF
15	once	TRBV19	TRBJ1-4	-	CASRPGWGTNEKLFF
14	-	TRBV5-8	TRBJ2-2	TRBD1	CASSYGQGTGELFF
11	once	TRBV30	TRBJ1-1	-	CAWRDRAEAFF
14	-	TRBV29-1	TRBJ1-1	-	CSVSWDPGVAEAFF
15	-	TRBV10-3	TRBJ1-5	TRBD1	CAISRDRAINQPQHF
14	-	TRBV19	TRBJ2-5	TRBD1	CASSSQGARETQYF
13	-	TRBV7-9	TRBJ2-2	-	CASSTENTGELFF
15	-	TRBV11-2	TRBJ2-1	-	CASSFFQGSYNEQFF
13	-	TRBV7-9	TRBJ1-5	-	CASSSGADQPQHF
15	-	TRBV15	TRBJ2-1	-	CATSRAGSGDNEQFF
16	-	TRBV4-1	TRBJ1-4	TRBD1	CASSQPGQGGGEKLFF
17	-	TRBV23-1	TRBJ2-3	TRBD1	CASILPGQGQSTDTQYF
15	-	TRBV6-5	TRBJ2-7	TRBD2	CASSFRTSGGYEQYF
13	-	TRBV7-9	TRBJ2-7	-	CASSPRGPYEQYF
14	-	TRBV19	TRBJ2-4	TRBD1	CASSPGTGGSIQYF
14	-	TRBV12-5	TRBJ2-1	TRBD2	CASGLRLAGHEQFF
16	-	TRBV15	TRBJ1-5	TRBD1	CATSRGDSHSNQPQHF
14	-	TRBV28	TRBJ1-5	-	CASRTGGSNQPQHF